This T cell receptor (beta chain) was observed in a study of beta chain features in type 1 diabetes. Germline CDR1 LGHNA, CDR2 YSLEER. The V gene end was trimmed by 4 bases and the J gene end by 0 bases; junction bases not matched to a gene: 2. The CDR3 spans 15 residues. Investigators reverse transcribed all isolated RNA, so they sequenced expressed TCRB transcripts. The assay was immunoSEQ multiplex PCR, and TCRdb's table has in-frame clones only and misses some. The data hold 500,000 to 700,000 clones, with around 15% observed a single time. The TCR was taken from a man aged 18 to 29 in good health. Sequencing used naive CD4+ T cells from blood. This chain connects TRBV4-3 to TRBJ2-3; 9 bases align to TRBD1. The CDR3 bases are TGCGCCAGCAGCCGAGGACAGGGGAGCACAGATACGCAGTATTTT. Its translation: CASSRGQGSTDTQYF.